This TCR beta chain came from a study of T cells after yellow fever vaccination. Study-wide points: Most clones from primary vaccination were detected again post-booster (roughly 95% CD4, approximately 90% CD8). There was a small share of clonotypes that showed up in both the CD4 and CD8 compartments. Contaminating bulk clonotypes could be abundant in FACS-sorted repertoires.

As TCR cDNA was made by 5'RACE template switching, a universal primer site and UMIs were added. One entry per CDR3 protein results from TCRdb running MiXCR on the 5' RACE reads. The sample lists around 67,000 distinct CDR3 sequences, around 6.5% occurring once. This clonotype was observed a few times. Its antigen remains unidentified. Germline V CDR1 and CDR2: MGHRA, YSYEKL. V was clipped by 3 bases and J by 8 bases, with 20 bases between them. The CDR3 contains 16 residues. The chain employs TRBV4-1 and TRBJ2-1; the D gene is possibly TRBD1 (6 bases). This receptor was taken from a man between 18 and 35 years old who received the YFV17D yellow fever vaccine. The sample was CD8+ T cells sorted from PBMCs, taken 5 to 6 days after the first yellow fever vaccination. The CDR3 bases are TGCGCCAGCAGCCAGCGGACAGACCTCGATAGGGATGAGCAGTTCTTC. Its protein product is CASSQRTDLDRDEQFF.